A single sample gave rise to the 14 T cell receptor beta chains below, sequenced in a study of vaccination and CD4 T cells after COVID-19. As for treatment: roughly 11-day PBMC culture with coronavirus spike peptide pools or control peptides (ViraFEST assay). These receptors' targets are unknown. The Oncomine TCR Beta short-read assay was what sequenced the DNA obtained from cultured CD4+ T cells. TCRdb ran MiXCR on the PCR reads and lists one entry per CDR3 protein. Of 15,000 or so distinct CDR3 sequences in the sample, roughly three quarters were seen once. The sequencing sample was made of CD4+ T cells from blood, cultured in vitro. The receptors derive from a human donor who had recovered from COVID-19.

The sample holds a few counts of this clonotype. V is TRBV19 and J is TRBJ2-2, with TRBD1 matching over 11 bases. Germline loops: CDR1 LNHDA, CDR2 SQIVND (reference sequence). V dropped 5 bases and J dropped 2; count of bases not matched to a gene: 10. This CDR3 is 18 amino acids long. Here the CDR3 reads CASSPLDRGLLNTGELFF. The CDR3 DNA is TGTGCCAGTAGTCCACTGGACAGGGGGCTCCTTAACACCGGGGAGCTGTTTTTT.

This clonotype was counted a few times. This chain links TRBV5-1 with TRBJ2-5; 8 bases agree with TRBD2. The CDR3 spans 15 residues. Germline lookup yields CDR1 SGHRS and CDR2 YFSETQ. Trimming removed 7 bases from V and 4 bases from J; junction bases left unmatched: 12. DNA for the CDR3: TGCGCCAGCCATCCGCTCGGGAGGGGAGGAGAGACCCAGTACTTC. It translates to CASHPLGRGGETQYF. The full variable domain, with the rest looked up from reference TRBV5-1 and TRBJ2-5, is KAGVTQTPRYLIKTRGQQVTLSCSPISGHRSVSWYQQTPGQGLQFLFEYFSETQRNKGNFPGRFSGRQFSNSRSEMNVSTLELGDSALYLCASHPLGRGGETQYFGPGTRLLVL.

This clonotype showed up just a few times. This chain connects TRBV20-1 to TRBJ1-5; 8 positions agree with TRBD1. The CDR3 sequence is 14 residues long. Germline V gene data show CDR1 as DFQATT and CDR2 as SNEGSKA (reference sequence). Trimming took 4 bases from V and 4 from J; bases not matched to a gene: 6. CDR3 residues: CSAITGGGNQPQHF. In nucleotides, the CDR3 is TGCAGTGCTATAACAGGGGGGGGTAATCAGCCCCAGCATTTT.

V gene TRBV20-1 combines with J gene TRBJ2-7; the D gene is possibly TRBD2 (5 bases). Germline V lookup: CDR1 DFQATT, CDR2 SNEGSKA (reference sequence). The CDR3 totals 15 residues. V was pared by 3 bases and J by 4 bases, with 19 bases between. The CDR3 bases are TGCAGTGCTAGCAAAGGGCCTAGCTCGGGTTACGAGCAGTACTTC. It codes for CSASKGPSSGYEQYF.

The chain employs TRBV24-1 and TRBJ2-1; TRBD2 agrees at 12 bases. With 3 bases clipped from V and 7 bases from J, the junction kept 9 bases outside the gene matches. The CDR3 has 17 residues. Germline V gene sequence: CDR1 KGHDR, CDR2 SFDVKD. The CDR3 DNA follows: TGTGCCACCAGTGATACGAAGGGACTAGCGGGTCAGAATGAGCAGTTCTTC. The encoded protein is CATSDTKGLAGQNEQFF.

CDR3 residues: CASSAGTNTEAFF. The CDR3 coding sequence is TGTGCCAGCAGCGCCGGGACAAACACTGAAGCTTTCTTT. This chain connects TRBV6-4 to TRBJ1-1; TRBD1 is a possible D gene (6 bases). The CDR3 sequence is 13 residues long. The germline CDR1 and CDR2 sequences are MRHNA and SNTAGT. V lost 6 bases, J lost 2 bases, and 10 bases lay in between.

The chain's CDR3 is CATSEGPETQYF. CDR3 nucleotides: TGTGCCACCAGTGAGGGACCCGAAACGCAGTATTTT. The chain couples TRBV24-1 to TRBJ2-3, with D perhaps matching TRBD1 or TRBD2 (5 bases each). The CDR3 is 12 residues long. Germline CDR1 is KGHDR and CDR2 is SFDVKD. The V gene lost 4 bases and the J gene lost 9 bases, with 10 bases spanning the gap.

The chain joins TRBV2 to TRBJ2-7, with D unresolved. V was shortened by 6 bases and J by 3 bases, with 12 bases between the two germline ends. The germline gives CDR1 SNHLY, CDR2 FYNNEI. The CDR3 runs 13 residues. CDR3 bases: TGTGCCAGCAGCGCTGACTTCCTCTACGAGCAGTACTTC. This sequence encodes CASSADFLYEQYF.

The CDR3 DNA is TGCAGTGCTAGGTCGGGGGGAAATCAGCCCCAGCATTTT. Residues: CSARSGGNQPQHF. The J gene is TRBJ1-5, the V gene TRBV20-1; maybe TRBD1 (5 bases). Germline assignment: CDR1 DFQATT and CDR2 SNEGSKA (reference sequence). The CDR3 is 13 residues long. With 3 bases removed from V and 4 bases from J, the gap between germline ends came to 10 bases.

The chain employs TRBV6-1 and TRBJ2-5; no firm D call. V gave up 5 bases and J gave up 3 bases, with 10 bases separating them. This CDR3 has 13 residues. Germline V CDR1 and CDR2: MNHNS, SASEGT. The CDR3 reads CASSQYGEETQYF. The CDR3, as DNA: TGTGCCAGCAGTCAATATGGGGAAGAGACCCAGTACTTC.

The V call is TRBV4-2, the J call TRBJ1-5, with 9 bases identical to TRBD1. Germline V lookup: CDR1 LGHNA, CDR2 YNFKEQ. Losses at the gene ends were 0 bases for V and 7 bases for J; bases not matched to a gene: 7. The CDR3 length is 16 residues. The CDR3 sequence is CASSQDLATGGQPQHF. In DNA, the CDR3 is TGTGCCAGCAGCCAAGATCTGGCGACAGGGGGACAGCCCCAGCATTTT.

The rearrangement links TRBV7-2 to TRBJ1-2; 9 nucleotides align to TRBD1. V was pared by 2 bases and J by 3 bases, with 4 bases of the junction left unmatched. Germline lookup yields CDR1 SGHTA and CDR2 FQGNSA. The CDR3 consists of 15 residues. The CDR3 DNA sequence: TGTGCCAGCAGCTTAATCAGACAGGGGGACTATGGCTACACCTTC. Protein product: CASSLIRQGDYGYTF.

Turning to this clonotype: One junction end disagrees with the germline gene, perhaps due to a read error. V and J are TRBV2 and TRBJ2-3, with D perhaps TRBD1 (5 bases). This CDR3 contains 13 residues. The germline V gene has CDR1 SNHLY and CDR2 FYNNEI. The CDR3 coding sequence is TGTGCCAGCAGTGAATTAGGCACAGGTACGCAGTATTTT. It is translated as CASSELGTGTQYF.

The chain employs TRBV19 and TRBJ1-1; D possibly corresponds to TRBD1 (5 bases). Germline CDR1 and CDR2: LNHDA and SQIVND (reference sequence). The CDR3 runs to 13 residues. Trimming cost V 1 base and J 8 bases, with 11 bases left between them. CDR3 DNA sequence: TGTGCCAGTAGTATAGCGCGAGGGGACGAAGCTTTCTTT. Translation: CASSIARGDEAFF.